The entry below gives a single T cell receptor beta chain sequence along with its context. The record originates from a study of blood T cell repertoires in COVID-19. Overall study context: The study drew acute and convalescent COVID-19 samples from the United States, Italy and Spain. PBMCs, B-cell-depleted T cells, or T cells were the source of the cDNA or gDNA that made up the material.

As processed by the authors: Cell counts per sample came from amplifying reference gene primers. TCRdb keeps only in-frame clones here, not all; method: immunoSEQ multiplex PCR. Clone size and the V and J calls come from that table; the DNA yielded D and trimming. The sample carries roughly 55,000 clones, roughly 90% recorded once. J lost 3 bases, V lost 10 bases, and 8 bases had no gene match. The CDR3 runs 13 residues. The V gene's germline CDR1 is LNHDA and CDR2 SQIVND (reference sequence). Sequencing was done on a sample of peripheral blood. This chain joins TRBV19 and TRBJ1-1; TRBD1 agrees at 7 bases. The clonotype was recovered from a human donor with active COVID-19. The donor label of this sample is uncertain. CDR3 DNA sequence: TGTGCCACCTCGACAGGGAGAGACACTGAAGCTTTCTTT. It yields the protein CATSTGRDTEAFF.